This entry concerns a single T cell receptor beta chain. The sample originates from a study of T cell changes during pregnancy in multiple sclerosis. TCRdb's copy holds only in-frame clones and misses some; the assay was immunoSEQ multiplex PCR. The data show just under 80,000 clones, 93% seen once. V trimming: 1 base; J trimming: 7 bases; junction bases outside the gene matches: 2. Per the germline V gene, CDR1 is MNHEY and CDR2 is SMNVEV (reference sequence). The CDR3 extends over 14 amino acids. The receptor's source is a female donor in good health, enrolled as a control in a pregnancy study. The chain has TRBV27 and TRBJ2-1, with TRBD1 identical over 9 bases. Specimen: peripheral blood, collected in the second trimester of pregnancy. The CDR3 DNA reads as TGTGCCAGCAGTTTATTAGGACAGGGGAATGAGCAGTTCTTC. It specifies CASSLLGQGNEQFF.